This entry lists 31 T cell receptor beta chains sequenced from one sample in a study of OX40 agonist ivuxolimab in advanced cancers. The data were produced by immunoSEQ multiplex PCR, yet TCRdb's version contains in-frame clones alone and is incomplete. The sample yields approximately 60,000 clones, almost 85% seen once. The specimen was CD4+ or CD8+ T cells sorted from blood, collected in a trial of the OX40 agonist ivuxolimab. The source is an adult with an advanced solid tumor such as melanoma, head and neck, liver or kidney cancer.

The chain joins TRBV18 to TRBJ1-5; no reliable D call. With 0 bases removed from V and 4 bases from J, the gap between germline ends came to 7 bases. Germline V gives CDR1 KGHSH, CDR2 LQKENI. The length of the CDR3 is 14 residues. In DNA form, the CDR3 reads TGTGCCAGCTCACCACCTAGTGCGAATCAGCCCCAGCATTTT. The encoded protein is CASSPPSANQPQHF.

The chain recombines TRBV5-4 with TRBJ1-4; 10 bases align to TRBD1. Looked up from germline, CDR1 is SGHNT and CDR2 is YYREEE (reference sequence). This CDR3 has 16 amino acids. V lost 4 bases to trimming and J lost 10 bases; unmatched junction nucleotides: 13. CDR3 nucleotides: TGTGCCAGCAGCACAGGCAACCGGGACAGGGGCGGAAAACTGTTTTTT. Translated: CASSTGNRDRGGKLFF. Supplemented by reference TRBV5-4 and TRBJ1-4, the full variable domain reads ETGVTQSPTHLIKTRGQQVTLRCSSQSGHNTVSWYQQALGQGPQFIFQYYREEENGRGNFPPRFSGLQFPNYSSELNVNALELDDSALYLCASSTGNRDRGGKLFFGSGTQLSVL.

The chain carries TRBV5-6 and TRBJ2-3; D might be TRBD1 or TRBD2, each matching 5 bases. Germline assignment: CDR1 SGHDT and CDR2 YYEEEE. The CDR3 is 15 amino acids. V lost 0 bases and J lost 5, with 13 bases in between. CDR3 coding DNA: TGTGCCAGCAGCTTGGGAGGGGCGCGGAAAGATACGCAGTATTTT. Translating it yields CASSLGGARKDTQYF.

This chain joins TRBV5-5 and TRBJ1-5; D gene uncertain. The V gene lost 4 bases and the J gene lost 7 bases, with 12 bases spanning the gap. The CDR3 extends over 13 amino acids. CDR1 and CDR2 from the germline V gene are SGHKS and YYEKEE (reference sequence). The CDR3 nucleotides read TGTGCCAGCAGCCTTTTCCTCTTCCAGCCCCAGCATTTT. Amino acid sequence: CASSLFLFQPQHF.

The rearrangement links TRBV11-2 to TRBJ1-5, with D possibly TRBD1 on 6 matching bases. The CDR3 runs 19 residues. V was trimmed by 10 bases and J by 1 base, leaving 29 bases between them. In germline, CDR1 is SGHAT, CDR2 FQNNGV. CDR3 nucleotide sequence: TGTGCCAACCCGGCAGGGGAACAGGGCAACGCGAGAAGCAATCAGCCCCAGCATTTT. It translates to CANPAGEQGNARSNQPQHF.

This sequence joins TRBV25-1 and TRBJ1-2, with a tentative D call TRBD1 (5 bases). V lost 6 bases, J lost 2 bases, and 19 bases lay in between. Germline V lookup: CDR1 MGHDK, CDR2 SYGVNS. The CDR3 loop spans 16 amino acids. CDR3 nucleotide sequence: TGTGCCAGCAGCCCCGTGTCAGGGACGGGCAACTATGGCTACACCTTC. Its protein product is CASSPVSGTGNYGYTF.

This chain connects TRBV11-3 to TRBJ2-5, with D possibly TRBD2 on 7 matching bases. Germline CDR1 and CDR2: SGHNT and YENEEA. Trimming pared 1 base from V and 2 bases from J, leaving 14 bases between. There are 16 residues in the CDR3. CDR3 sequence: CASSLGLGGPQETQYF. The CDR3, as DNA: TGTGCCAGCAGCTTAGGCCTCGGGGGGCCTCAAGAGACCCAGTACTTC.

J is TRBJ1-5 and V is TRBV9; D might be TRBD1 (5 bases). There are 16 residues in the CDR3. CDR1 and CDR2 (germline): SGDLS, YYNGEE. Trimming stripped 7 bases from V and 0 bases from J, with 17 bases between. CDR3 protein: CASGKGPFYSNQPQHF. As DNA, the CDR3 is TGTGCCAGCGGGAAGGGGCCCTTCTATAGCAATCAGCCCCAGCATTTT.

The chain has TRBV18 and TRBJ2-7; D may be TRBD1 (5 bases). The CDR3 consists of 14 residues. The V end was cut by 0 bases, the J end by 3 bases, with 9 bases between. Germline V gene lookup returns CDR1 KGHSH and CDR2 LQKENI. The CDR3 protein is CASSPPGQGYEQYF. CDR3 nucleotides: TGTGCCAGCTCACCACCGGGGCAGGGCTACGAGCAGTACTTC.

The chain carries TRBV18 and TRBJ2-1, with TRBD2 matching 13 bases. This CDR3 is 15 amino acids long. V was clipped by 5 bases and J by 5 bases; unmatched bases: 3. In germline, CDR1 is KGHSH, CDR2 LQKENI. Here the CDR3 DNA reads TGTGCCAGCTCAGCTACTAGCGGGGGGGACAATGAGCAGTTCTTC. Protein sequence: CASSATSGGDNEQFF.

This chain links TRBV27 with TRBJ2-7, with D possibly matching TRBD2 (6 bases). Germline V lookup: CDR1 MNHEY, CDR2 SMNVEV (reference sequence). V was cut by 4 bases and J by 2 bases, with 18 bases left in between. The CDR3 covers 16 residues. The CDR3 spells CASSSIGAGQAYEQYF. The CDR3 DNA sequence: TGTGCCAGCAGTTCTATTGGGGCGGGGCAAGCCTACGAGCAGTACTTC.

This chain links TRBV10-3 with TRBJ1-5; D gene unclear. The V end lost 3 bases, the J end lost 0 bases, and 9 bases lay between the germline ends. CDR1 and CDR2 from the germline V gene are ENHRY and SYGVKD. The CDR3 runs 15 residues. CDR3 sequence reads: CAISEGQDSNQPQHF. As DNA, the CDR3 is TGTGCCATCAGTGAAGGGCAGGATAGCAATCAGCCCCAGCATTTT.

The rearrangement joins TRBV7-9 to TRBJ1-1; possibly TRBD1 for D (5 bases). Trimming cost V 1 base and J 0 bases, with 15 bases left between them. Germline V CDR1 and CDR2: SEHNR, FQNEAQ (reference sequence). The CDR3 covers 17 residues. This chain's CDR3 is CASSLGVTQGLNTEAFF. The CDR3 nucleotides are TGTGCCAGCAGCTTAGGGGTGACCCAGGGACTGAACACTGAAGCTTTCTTT.

V gene TRBV5-1 combines with J gene TRBJ2-5; D remains unclear. The length of the CDR3 is 14 residues. V was clipped by 0 bases and J by 4 bases, with 10 bases between them. CDR1 is SGHRS, CDR2 YFSETQ, per germline. The CDR3 DNA reads TGCGCCAGCAGCTTGGTAGGGTGGGGAGAGACCCAGTACTTC. It encodes CASSLVGWGETQYF. Looking up the rest from reference TRBV5-1 and TRBJ2-5 gives the full variable domain: KAGVTQTPRYLIKTRGQQVTLSCSPISGHRSVSWYQQTPGQGLQFLFEYFSETQRNKGNFPGRFSGRQFSNSRSEMNVSTLELGDSALYLCASSLVGWGETQYFGPGTRLLVL.

CDR3 coding DNA: TGTGCCAGCAGCTTGAACCCGACAGGGGTTGGGGATACGCAGTATTTT. It is translated as CASSLNPTGVGDTQYF. The V call is TRBV5-4, the J call TRBJ2-3; TRBD1 agrees at 8 bases. The germline V gene has CDR1 SGHNT and CDR2 YYREEE (reference sequence). This CDR3 comprises 16 residues. With V trimmed by 1 base and J by 6 bases, 10 bases remained unmatched. Filled out from reference TRBV5-4 and TRBJ2-3, the complete variable domain reads ETGVTQSPTHLIKTRGQQVTLRCSSQSGHNTVSWYQQALGQGPQFIFQYYREEENGRGNFPPRFSGLQFPNYSSELNVNALELDDSALYLCASSLNPTGVGDTQYFGPGTRLTVL.

The chain joins TRBV30 to TRBJ2-1; D possibly corresponds to TRBD2 (6 bases). This CDR3 comprises 15 residues. Germline values: CDR1 GTSNPN, CDR2 SVGIG (reference sequence). The ends were cut back, 1 base at V and 6 bases at J, with 16 bases in the middle. Here the CDR3 DNA reads TGTGCCTGGAGTGGACTATGGGGGGTTAGCAATGAGCAGTTCTTC. Translating it yields CAWSGLWGVSNEQFF. Full variable domain (outside the CDR3, taken from reference TRBV30 and TRBJ2-1): SQTIHQWPATLVQPVGSPLSLECTVEGTSNPNLYWYRQAAGRGLQLLFYSVGIGQISSEVPQNLSASRPQDRQFILSSKKLLLSDSGFYLCAWSGLWGVSNEQFFGPGTRLTVL.

This chain links TRBV4-1 with TRBJ2-1; D is possibly TRBD2 (7 bases). Trimming took off 0 bases at V and 6 bases at J, with 18 bases between the two ends. CDR3 size: 17 residues. CDR1 is MGHRA and CDR2 is YSYEKL in the germline V gene. CDR3 residues: CASSQEEGYGGPNEQFF. CDR3 nucleotides: TGCGCCAGCAGCCAAGAGGAGGGATACGGGGGGCCCAATGAGCAGTTCTTC.

The V and J genes are TRBV5-6 and TRBJ2-7; D remains unclear. Germline CDR1 SGHDT, CDR2 YYEEEE. V lost 6 bases and J lost 4, with 14 bases in between. The CDR3 has 13 amino acids. In DNA, the CDR3 is TGTGCCAGCACCCGCCCTAGTTCGTACGAGCAGTACTTC. Its protein product is CASTRPSSYEQYF.

The J gene is TRBJ2-1, the V gene TRBV7-8, with no clear D. This CDR3 is built from 12 residues. V was shortened by 1 base and J by 5 bases, with 3 bases between the two germline ends. CDR1 is SGHVS and CDR2 is FQNEAQ in the germline V gene. CDR3: CASSLGHNEQFF. The DNA of the CDR3 is TGTGCCAGCAGCTTAGGACACAATGAGCAGTTCTTC.

The V gene is TRBV9, the J gene TRBJ1-1; D remains ambiguous. V lost 0 bases, J lost 1 base, and 10 bases lay in between. Germline assignment: CDR1 SGDLS and CDR2 YYNGEE. This CDR3 contains 15 residues. The CDR3 bases are TGTGCCAGCAGCGTAGAAGTCCAACCGAACACTGAAGCTTTCTTT. This codes for CASSVEVQPNTEAFF.

This chain uses TRBV7-2 with TRBJ1-1; D is unclear. Trimming left V 2 bases short and J 3 bases short, with 7 bases between. The CDR3 is 13 amino acids. Germline CDR1 SGHTA, CDR2 FQGNSA. The CDR3 nucleotides read TGTGCCAGCAGCTTATCGGTCGACACTGAAGCTTTCTTT. Translation: CASSLSVDTEAFF.

The chain combines TRBV11-2 with TRBJ1-2; D possibly corresponds to TRBD1 (5 bases). Germline V lookup: CDR1 SGHAT, CDR2 FQNNGV. The CDR3 is 14 amino acids. V was clipped by 4 bases and J by 6 bases, with 15 bases between them. DNA for the CDR3: TGTGCCAGCAGCTCGGTACGCAGGGTCGATGGCTACACCTTC. Amino acids: CASSSVRRVDGYTF.

The V call is TRBV7-2, the J call TRBJ2-7; perhaps D is TRBD1 or TRBD2 (5 bases each). V was cut by 5 bases and J by 0 bases, with 14 bases left in between. The V gene's germline CDR1 is SGHTA and CDR2 FQGNSA. This CDR3 contains 15 residues. CDR3 loop: CASSRTLGSSYEQYF. The CDR3 region has the DNA TGTGCCAGCAGCCGGACACTAGGGAGCTCCTACGAGCAGTACTTC.

The chain employs TRBV29-1 and TRBJ2-5; 8 nucleotides agree with TRBD1. The DNA end favors TRBJ2-7, so the J call may be wrong. The CDR3 loop spans 12 amino acids. The germline V gene encodes CDR1 SQVTM and CDR2 ANQGSEA. CDR3 nucleotide sequence: TGCAGCGTTCGACAGGGGCCAAACGAGCAGTACTTC. Amino acids: CSVRQGPNEQYF.

This chain joins TRBV12-5 and TRBJ2-3; maybe TRBD2 (5 bases). Trimming shortened V by 3 bases and J by 3 bases, and 13 bases separated the two germline ends. Germline-derived CDR1 and CDR2 are LGHNT and FRNRAP. CDR3 length equals 15 residues. The CDR3 loop is CASGLRTWRTDTQYF. The CDR3 coding sequence is TGTGCTAGTGGTTTACGGACCTGGAGGACAGATACGCAGTATTTT.

The CDR3 nucleotides are TGTGCCAGCAGTCCTAGCGGGAGGGCGGGTGAGCAGTACTTC. The encoded protein is CASSPSGRAGEQYF. The chain uses TRBV27 and TRBJ2-7, with 12 nucleotides matching TRBD2. Per germline, CDR1 MNHEY and CDR2 SMNVEV (reference sequence). The CDR3 is 14 residues long. V trimming: 5 bases; J trimming: 7 bases; junction bases outside the gene matches: 6.

This clone has a single count. The CDR3 reads CASTGTNYGYTF. The DNA of the CDR3 is TGTGCCAGTACAGGCACTAACTATGGCTACACCTTC. The V call is TRBV19, the J call TRBJ1-2; the D is unclear. Germline V CDR1 and CDR2: LNHDA, SQIVND (reference sequence). CDR3 length equals 12 residues. The V end was cut by 7 bases, the J end by 0 bases, with 6 bases between.

The V call is TRBV28, the J call TRBJ2-3, with TRBD2 matching over 7 bases. CDR1 and CDR2 from the germline V gene are MDHEN and SYDVKM. CDR3 length: 15 residues. Trimming removed 8 bases from V and 2 bases from J; junction bases left unmatched: 10. In DNA form, the CDR3 reads TGTGCCAGCGGTACACTAGCGCCGTACACAGATACGCAGTATTTT. It specifies CASGTLAPYTDTQYF. Using reference TRBV28 and TRBJ2-3 for the parts outside the CDR3, the full variable domain is DVKVTQSSRYLVKRTGEKVFLECVQDMDHENMFWYRQDPGLGLRLIYFSYDVKMKEKGDIPEGYSVSREKKERFSLILESASTNQTSMYLCASGTLAPYTDTQYFGPGTRLTVL.

The CDR3 spells CASSATGKDGYTF. CDR3 DNA sequence: TGCGCCAGCAGCGCGACAGGGAAGGATGGCTACACCTTC. V and J are TRBV5-1 and TRBJ1-2, with 7 bases that match TRBD1. Germline V lookup: CDR1 SGHRS, CDR2 YFSETQ. The CDR3 totals 13 residues. The junction had 6 bases not matched to a gene; V was cut back by 4 bases and J by 6 bases.

This chain uses TRBV18 with TRBJ1-2; the match to TRBD1 covers 7 bases. This CDR3 has 14 residues. Germline CDR1 and CDR2: KGHSH and LQKENI. Losses at the gene ends were 3 bases for V and 3 bases for J; bases not matched to a gene: 4. CDR3 residues: CASSPTGQDYGYTF. Here the CDR3 DNA reads TGTGCCAGCTCACCCACCGGACAGGACTATGGCTACACCTTC.

This sequence joins TRBV6-5 and TRBJ1-4; possibly TRBD1 for D (6 bases). Germline CDR1 reads MNHEY; CDR2 reads SVGAGI. The CDR3 consists of 14 residues. The V end was cut by 4 bases, the J end by 4 bases, with 10 bases between. The CDR3 loop is CASSWGRGNEKLFF. CDR3 sequence (DNA): TGTGCCAGCAGTTGGGGCAGGGGTAATGAAAAACTGTTTTTT.